These 20 T cell receptor beta chains originate from one sample sequenced in a study of CD8 T cells in Susac syndrome (dated by TCRdb to the late 2010s). Receptor amplification or capture employed the immunoSEQ multiplex PCR assay. RNA was extracted with the RNeasy kit and roughly 0.5 to 1 ug was reverse transcribed using random hexamers. Starting from the raw public reads, TCRdb applied fastp trimming at Q25, assembled clones with MiXCR and retained in-frame beta chains. Entries that share a CDR3 protein sequence are merged under the most common genes and DNA. A total of about 130,000 distinct CDR3 sequences appear in this sample, roughly 89% of them only once. Together, the top ten hold under 0.25% of the sample. The source material was CD8+ T cells from PBMCs. These receptors originate from a human donor with multiple sclerosis.

The V gene is TRBV10-2, the J gene TRBJ1-4; D call uncertain. V lost 1 base, J lost 7 bases, and 4 bases lay in between. CDR3 length: 12 residues. Germline V gene lookup returns CDR1 WSHSY and CDR2 SAAADI. The CDR3 loop reads CASSEWSEKLFF. For the CDR3, the DNA is TGCGCCAGCAGTGAGTGGAGTGAAAAACTGTTTTTT.

The chain joins TRBV6-2 or TRBV6-3 to TRBJ2-7, with D perhaps matching TRBD2 (6 bases). From germline, CDR1 is MNHEY and CDR2 SVGEGT. The CDR3 loop spans 14 amino acids. Trimming stripped 5 bases from V and 3 bases from J, with 14 bases between. CDR3 region: CASSRGGPFYEQYF. CDR3 sequence (DNA): TGTGCCAGCAGTCGGGGAGGTCCATTCTACGAGCAGTACTTC.

This clonotype was counted once. The rearrangement links TRBV30 to TRBJ2-7, with TRBD2 matching 7 bases. The CDR3 covers 14 residues. CDR1 GTSNPN and CDR2 SVGIG come from the germline V gene (reference sequence). V shed 1 base and J 3 bases; nucleotides not matched to a gene: 6. CDR3 sequence: CAWSELGGNYEQYF. The CDR3 DNA reads TGTGCCTGGAGTGAGCTCGGGGGGAACTACGAGCAGTACTTC.

The chain employs TRBV10-3 and TRBJ1-2; TRBD1 is a possible D gene (5 bases). The V and J ends lost 7 bases and 2 bases respectively, with 17 bases between them. This CDR3 is 15 amino acids long. Germline V gives CDR1 ENHRY, CDR2 SYGVKD. CDR3 DNA sequence: TGTGCCATCACGACTTCCGGGACGGCGAACTATGGCTACACCTTC. Translating it yields CAITTSGTANYGYTF.

The rearrangement links TRBV7-6 to TRBJ1-1; D remains ambiguous. CDR1 is SGHVS and CDR2 is FNYEAQ in the germline V gene. Deletions cut 5 bases from V and 8 bases from J, with 15 bases between. The CDR3 covers 13 residues. CDR3 in DNA: TGTGCCAGCAGCCAAGGTACGGGTTCCGAAGCTTTCTTT. Its translation is CASSQGTGSEAFF. The variable domain in full, completed from reference TRBV7-6 and TRBJ1-1, reads GAGVSQSPRYKVTKRGQDVALRCDPISGHVSLYWYRQALGQGPEFLTYFNYEAQQDKSGLPNDRFSAERPEGSISTLTIQRTEQRDSAMYRCASSQGTGSEAFFGQGTRLTVV.

The rearrangement links TRBV9 to TRBJ2-1; 11 bases are shared with TRBD1. V was clipped by 4 bases and J by 6 bases; unmatched bases: 12. The CDR3 consists of 17 residues. CDR1 SGDLS and CDR2 YYNGEE come from the germline V gene. The CDR3 spells CASSIGSGTGGINEQFF. Written as DNA, the CDR3 is TGTGCCAGCAGCATTGGGTCAGGGACAGGGGGGATCAATGAGCAGTTCTTC.

The rearrangement links TRBV5-1 to TRBJ2-3; 7 positions agree with TRBD1. The V segment lost 7 bases and the J segment 3 bases; nucleotides outside the gene matches: 5. From germline, CDR1 is SGHRS and CDR2 YFSETQ. The CDR3 covers 13 residues. The CDR3 region is CASQGELTDTQYF. The CDR3 DNA reads as TGCGCCAGCCAGGGGGAGTTAACAGATACGCAGTATTTT.

The chain employs TRBV5-4 and TRBJ2-7; TRBD2 matches 10 bases. The germline V gene encodes CDR1 SGHNT and CDR2 YYREEE (reference sequence). V lost 3 bases, J lost 1 base, and 7 bases stayed unmatched. This CDR3 comprises 16 residues. In nucleotides, the CDR3 is TGTGCCAGCAGCTCCGCCCCACTAGCGGGATCCTACGAGCAGTACTTC. Encoded protein: CASSSAPLAGSYEQYF.

This chain joins TRBV6-2 or TRBV6-3 and TRBJ2-6; possible D gene TRBD2, 5 bases. The V gene lost 3 bases and the J gene lost 0 bases, with 6 bases spanning the gap. This CDR3 is built from 15 residues. Germline loops: CDR1 MNHEY, CDR2 SVGEGT. The CDR3 loop reads CASSYEGSGANVLTF. CDR3 DNA sequence: TGTGCCAGCAGTTATGAGGGCTCTGGGGCCAACGTCCTGACTTTC.

To note about this clonotype: Compared with germline, one end of the junction differs, possibly owing to a read error. V gene TRBV4-3 combines with J gene TRBJ2-1, with D perhaps matching TRBD2 (6 bases). The CDR3 totals 14 residues. CDR1 LGHNA and CDR2 YSLEER come from the germline V gene. DNA of the CDR3: TGCGCCAGCAGCTTTCGGGACTCCTACAAGGAGCAGTTCTTC. This encodes CASSFRDSYKEQFF.

This chain links TRBV7-9 with TRBJ2-4, with 7 bases aligning to TRBD1. The CDR3 loop spans 15 amino acids. Germline V gene data show CDR1 as SEHNR and CDR2 as FQNEAQ (reference sequence). The J segment lost 9 bases and the V segment lost 1 base, leaving 9 bases of the junction unmatched. The CDR3 sequence is CASSLGETGRTIQYF. The DNA of the CDR3 is TGTGCCAGCAGCTTAGGTGAGACAGGGCGGACCATTCAGTACTTC.

This chain links TRBV25-1 with TRBJ2-3; 8 bases map to TRBD2. The ends lost 3 bases at V and 5 bases at J; junction bases unmatched: 10. The germline V gene encodes CDR1 MGHDK and CDR2 SYGVNS. This CDR3 is 16 amino acids long. The CDR3 DNA reads as TGTGCCAGCAGTGAGTCCTCAGCGGGAGAGGGAGATACGCAGTATTTT. This translates into CASSESSAGEGDTQYF.

The chain employs TRBV23-1 and TRBJ2-2; D not resolved. TRBV23-1 is sorted into the ORF group, with uncertain function. V was cut by 2 bases and J by 13 bases, with 17 bases left in between. There are 14 residues in the CDR3. The CDR3 protein is CASSQPWNLDGLFF. DNA for the CDR3: TGCGCCAGCAGTCAACCGTGGAATCTAGACGGGCTGTTTTTT.

V is TRBV6-5 and J is TRBJ1-2; D is unresolved. The germline V gene has CDR1 MNHEY and CDR2 SVGAGI. This CDR3 has 12 residues. Trimming shortened V by 6 bases and J by 4 bases, and 9 bases separated the two germline ends. CDR3 DNA sequence: TGTGCCAGCAGCCCAGGCCCCTATGGCTACACCTTC. It specifies CASSPGPYGYTF.

The J gene is TRBJ2-7, the V gene TRBV3-1, with D perhaps given as TRBD1 or TRBD2 (6 bases each). This CDR3 spans 15 amino acids. Trimming pared 3 bases from V and 1 base from J, leaving 13 bases between. Looked up from germline, CDR1 is LGHDT and CDR2 is YNNKEL (reference sequence). The CDR3 sequence is CASSHPGEASYEQYF. DNA of the CDR3: TGTGCCAGCAGCCATCCAGGGGAGGCGTCCTACGAGCAGTACTTC.

This CDR3 is CSVSRAGELFF. The CDR3 nucleotides read TGCAGCGTGTCCCGGGCCGGGGAGCTGTTTTTT. The rearrangement joins TRBV29-1 to TRBJ2-2; D is unclear. V lost 6 bases to trimming and J lost 6 bases, with 8 bases between them. There are 11 residues in the CDR3. Germline V gene sequence: CDR1 SQVTM, CDR2 ANQGSEA.

This clonotype was seen just once. The CDR3 is CASSLDPGGEQFF. The DNA for the CDR3 is TGTGCCAGCAGCTTAGATCCCGGAGGTGAGCAGTTCTTC. The chain combines TRBV7-9 with TRBJ2-1; the D gene is possibly TRBD2 (5 bases). Trimming shortened V by 1 base and J by 9 bases, and 10 bases separated the two germline ends. The germline CDR1 and CDR2 sequences are SEHNR and FQNEAQ (reference sequence). CDR3 length equals 13 residues.

This clonotype came up once. V is TRBV3-1 and J is TRBJ2-7; 8 bases align to TRBD1. The CDR3 has 14 residues. In germline, CDR1 is LGHDT, CDR2 YNNKEL (reference sequence). V trimming: 8 bases; J trimming: 4 bases; junction bases outside the gene matches: 10. This chain's CDR3 is CASSGTGDTYEQYF. The DNA of the CDR3 is TGTGCCAGCTCCGGGACAGGAGATACTTACGAGCAGTACTTC.

This chain joins TRBV30 and TRBJ1-1; D is uncertain. V was cut by 3 bases and J by 1 base, with 3 bases left in between. CDR1 is GTSNPN, CDR2 SVGIG, per germline (reference sequence). The CDR3 runs 11 residues. CDR3 loop: CAWRRNTEAFF. The CDR3 region has the DNA TGTGCCTGGAGACGGAACACTGAAGCTTTCTTT.

The rearrangement uses TRBV19 and TRBJ2-2; D is unresolved. The V gene lost 2 bases and the J gene lost 7 bases, with 8 bases spanning the gap. Germline loops: CDR1 LNHDA, CDR2 SQIVND (reference sequence). This CDR3 contains 13 residues. CDR3 sequence (DNA): TGTGCCAGTAGTATATTGACACTCGGGGAGCTGTTTTTT. Translation: CASSILTLGELFF.